The 23 T cell receptor beta chains given below trace back to one sample, sequenced in a study of T cell changes during pregnancy in multiple sclerosis. TCRdb keeps only in-frame clones here, not all; method: immunoSEQ multiplex PCR. The sample contains 35,000 to 40,000 clones, more than 90% of which appear only once. The specimen comprised peripheral blood, sampled in the third trimester of pregnancy. Source of these receptors: a female donor in good health, enrolled as a control in a pregnancy study.

The gene calls are TRBV4-1 and TRBJ2-1; 9 bases align to TRBD2. This CDR3 contains 15 residues. In germline, CDR1 is MGHRA, CDR2 YSYEKL. V lost 0 bases to trimming and J lost 6 bases; unmatched junction nucleotides: 3. CDR3 sequence (DNA): TGCGCCAGCAGCCAAGATGAGCGGGGGGCCAATGAGCAGTTCTTC. Translating gives CASSQDERGANEQFF.

The CDR3 reads CASSKGRSGRDEQYF. In DNA form, the CDR3 reads TGTGCCAGCAGCAAAGGAAGGAGCGGGAGGGACGAGCAGTACTTC. The chain couples TRBV21-1 to TRBJ2-7; the D call TRBD2 from the table was never checked on the DNA. TRBV21-1 is assigned pseudogene status. This CDR3 has 15 amino acids.

V gene TRBV20-1 combines with J gene TRBJ1-1; D gene unclear. Per germline, CDR1 DFQATT and CDR2 SNEGSKA (reference sequence). Trimming shortened V by 7 bases and J by 1 base, and 7 bases separated the two germline ends. CDR3 length: 11 amino acids. The CDR3 DNA reads TGCAGTGTCCGACAGAACACTGAAGCTTTCTTT. It encodes CSVRQNTEAFF.

V gene TRBV7-9 combines with J gene TRBJ2-7; TRBD2 might be the D (6 bases). The germline CDR1 and CDR2 sequences are SEHNR and FQNEAQ (reference sequence). The CDR3 spans 14 residues. V lost 5 bases and J lost 5, with 16 bases in between. The CDR3 DNA reads TGTGCCAGCAGCCTCGGGACTCCCCGGGACGAGCAGTACTTC. This encodes CASSLGTPRDEQYF. Looking up the rest from reference TRBV7-9 and TRBJ2-7 gives the full variable domain: DTGVSQNPRHKITKRGQNVTFRCDPISEHNRLYWYRQTLGQGPEFLTYFQNEAQLEKSRLLSDRFSAERPKGSFSTLEIQRTEQGDSAMYLCASSLGTPRDEQYFGPGTRLTVT.

V and J are TRBV4-1 and TRBJ2-3; no definite D call. The ends were cut back, 4 bases at V and 6 bases at J, with 11 bases in the middle. The CDR3 has 13 residues. Germline loops: CDR1 MGHRA, CDR2 YSYEKL. DNA of the CDR3: TGCGCCAGCAGCCGACATACCCGGGATACGCAGTATTTT. It yields the protein CASSRHTRDTQYF.

This rearrangement joins TRBV19 to TRBJ1-5, with TRBD1 identical over 7 bases. J gave up 0 bases and V 4 bases, and 15 bases lay outside the gene matches. Germline CDR1 reads LNHDA; CDR2 reads SQIVND (reference sequence). The CDR3 is 19 residues long. CDR3 sequence reads: CASSKEGQPESYSNQPQHF. The DNA for the CDR3 is TGTGCCAGTAGTAAAGAGGGACAGCCCGAGAGTTATAGCAATCAGCCCCAGCATTTT.

V gene TRBV20-1 combines with J gene TRBJ2-7; no definite D call. The CDR3 runs 11 residues. With 3 bases removed from V and 3 bases from J, the gap between germline ends came to 6 bases. Per germline, CDR1 DFQATT and CDR2 SNEGSKA (reference sequence). The CDR3 sequence: CSASLSYEQYF. CDR3 bases: TGCAGTGCTAGCCTGAGCTACGAGCAGTACTTC.

The J gene is TRBJ2-5, the V gene TRBV14, with a weak D call TRBD2 (5 bases). Trimming left V 5 bases short and J 4 bases short, with 17 bases between. CDR3 length: 15 residues. Per germline, CDR1 SGHDN and CDR2 FVKESK. The CDR3 DNA sequence: TGTGCCAGCAGCGAGTTATTGGGAGCCAGAGAGACCCAGTACTTC. Translating it yields CASSELLGARETQYF.

The rearrangement joins TRBV4-1 to TRBJ1-1, with D unclear. The V gene lost 3 bases and the J gene lost 4 bases, with 9 bases spanning the gap. Looked up from germline, CDR1 is MGHRA and CDR2 is YSYEKL. The CDR3 length is 13 residues. CDR3 nucleotides: TGCGCCAGCAGCCACCGGGAACCCACTGAAGCTTTCTTT. This sequence encodes CASSHREPTEAFF.

This chain uses TRBV5-1 with TRBJ2-2; TRBD1 matches 8 bases. Trimming removed 0 bases from V and 8 bases from J; junction bases left unmatched: 9. Germline CDR1 SGHRS, CDR2 YFSETQ. This CDR3 is built from 16 residues. DNA of the CDR3: TGCGCCAGCAGCTTGGTCGCAGGGGGCGCGACGGGGGAGCTGTTTTTT. It codes for CASSLVAGGATGELFF.

This clone appeared a single time. The rearrangement joins TRBV23-1 to TRBJ1-6; 7 bases map to TRBD1. TRBV23-1 is filed as an ORF, its function uncertain. The CDR3 has 18 amino acids. V shed 8 bases and J 0 bases; nucleotides not matched to a gene: 13. The CDR3 reads CASGPRQGHSSYNSPLHF. The CDR3 DNA sequence: TGCGCCAGCGGACCCCGACAGGGCCATAGCTCCTATAATTCACCCCTCCACTTT.

V gene TRBV27 combines with J gene TRBJ1-5, with TRBD1 matching over 11 bases. Germline CDR1 MNHEY, CDR2 SMNVEV (reference sequence). This CDR3 spans 16 amino acids. Trimming at V came to 6 bases and at J to 9 bases, leaving 13 bases not matched to a gene. The CDR3 sequence: CASSPTGTGGIMPQHF. CDR3 DNA: TGTGCCAGCAGCCCTACCGGGACAGGGGGTATCATGCCCCAGCATTTT.

The rearrangement uses TRBV5-1 and TRBJ2-5; 10 bases are a match to TRBD2. Losses at the gene ends were 0 bases for V and 2 bases for J; bases not matched to a gene: 4. Germline V gives CDR1 SGHRS, CDR2 YFSETQ. This CDR3 comprises 16 residues. The CDR3 loop is CASSLGPSGRQETQYF. The CDR3 DNA sequence: TGCGCCAGCAGCTTGGGTCCTAGCGGGAGACAAGAGACCCAGTACTTC.

The V call is TRBV18, the J call TRBJ1-4, with 8 bases fitting TRBD1. There are 17 residues in the CDR3. V was pared by 2 bases and J by 8 bases, with 13 bases of the junction left unmatched. Germline CDR1 reads KGHSH; CDR2 reads LQKENI. CDR3 coding DNA: TGTGCCAGCTCACCAGAGAGGGACAGGATTGGTGTAGAAAAACTGTTTTTT. Protein: CASSPERDRIGVEKLFF.

In this sample, this clone turned up once. V gene TRBV30 combines with J gene TRBJ1-2; TRBD1 is a possible D gene (6 bases). Germline CDR1 and CDR2: GTSNPN and SVGIG (reference sequence). The CDR3 spans 16 residues. V was clipped by 5 bases and J by 0 bases, with 19 bases between them. CDR3 amino acids: CAWDQGSPSTNYGYTF. The CDR3 nucleotides are TGTGCCTGGGATCAGGGGTCCCCTTCTACTAACTATGGCTACACCTTC.

The table lists this clone with a count of one. The rearrangement joins TRBV4-3 to TRBJ2-7, with TRBD1 identical over 9 bases. V was clipped by 3 bases and J by 2 bases; unmatched bases: 2. The CDR3 spans 14 residues. The germline V gene has CDR1 LGHNA and CDR2 YSLEER. The CDR3 protein is CASSHRQGAYEQYF. The CDR3, as DNA: TGCGCCAGCAGCCATCGACAGGGGGCCTACGAGCAGTACTTC.

V is TRBV6-1 and J is TRBJ2-3; 9 bases are shared with TRBD1. The germline CDR1 and CDR2 sequences are MNHNS and SASEGT. J was trimmed by 3 bases and V by 4 bases; bases with no gene match: 11. This CDR3 region has 17 residues. CDR3 region: CASSGKPPGQGTDTQYF. CDR3 nucleotide sequence: TGTGCCAGCAGTGGAAAACCTCCGGGACAGGGTACAGATACGCAGTATTTT.

The rearrangement links TRBV19 to TRBJ2-1, with 7 bases aligning to TRBD2. With 7 bases clipped from V and 0 bases from J, the junction kept 9 bases outside the gene matches. Germline V lookup: CDR1 LNHDA, CDR2 SQIVND (reference sequence). The CDR3 loop spans 16 amino acids. The CDR3 nucleotides read TGTGCCAGTACCGTTAGCGGGCCCGACTCCTACAATGAGCAGTTCTTC. Amino acids: CASTVSGPDSYNEQFF.

This clone was seen only once. The chain recombines TRBV19 with TRBJ2-7, with 7 bases matching TRBD2. The V gene's germline CDR1 is LNHDA and CDR2 SQIVND (reference sequence). Trimming removed 5 bases from V and 1 base from J; junction bases left unmatched: 8. This CDR3 comprises 15 residues. The CDR3 here is CASSDLAGASYEQYF. In nucleotides, the CDR3 is TGTGCCAGTAGTGACCTGGCGGGAGCGTCCTACGAGCAGTACTTC.

The chain carries TRBV28 and TRBJ2-7; 10 positions agree with TRBD2. The CDR3 has 14 residues. V trimming: 9 bases; J trimming: 3 bases; junction bases outside the gene matches: 8. The germline V gene has CDR1 MDHEN and CDR2 SYDVKM. CDR3 coding DNA: TGTGCCAGTGAGACGCTAGCGGGAGACTACGAGCAGTACTTC. Its translation: CASETLAGDYEQYF.

The chain links TRBV2 to TRBJ2-7; 9 nucleotides agree with TRBD1. This CDR3 spans 15 amino acids. Trimming cost V 10 bases and J 0 bases; bases outside gene matches: 10. Germline CDR1 SNHLY, CDR2 FYNNEI. Here the CDR3 reads CATVPGQGFSYEQYF. In DNA, the CDR3 is TGTGCCACGGTACCGGGACAGGGTTTCTCCTACGAGCAGTACTTC.

V and J are TRBV5-1 and TRBJ2-1, with a tentative D call TRBD2 (6 bases). The V end was cut by 2 bases, the J end by 7 bases, with 19 bases between. The germline CDR1 and CDR2 sequences are SGHRS and YFSETQ. This CDR3 has 16 amino acids. The CDR3 nucleotides are TGCGCCAGCAGCTTATGGGGCGGGGCCAGAGAAAATGAGCAGTTCTTC. Its translation: CASSLWGGARENEQFF. The variable domain in full, completed from reference TRBV5-1 and TRBJ2-1, reads KAGVTQTPRYLIKTRGQQVTLSCSPISGHRSVSWYQQTPGQGLQFLFEYFSETQRNKGNFPGRFSGRQFSNSRSEMNVSTLELGDSALYLCASSLWGGARENEQFFGPGTRLTVL.

The gene calls are TRBV27 and TRBJ2-7; TRBD2 is a possible D gene (6 bases). Per the germline V gene, CDR1 is MNHEY and CDR2 is SMNVEV (reference sequence). The CDR3 is 13 amino acids. Trimming took off 8 bases at V and 4 bases at J, with 15 bases between the two ends. CDR3 residues: CASSRRTKYEQYF. CDR3 bases: TGTGCCAGCTCACGTCGGACTAAATACGAGCAGTACTTC.